Listed here are 32 T cell receptor beta chains from one sample, sequenced in a study of shared clonotypes between healthy human individuals. Naive CD8 cells were CD45RO-negative, positively selected for CCR7, excluding terminally differentiated effector memory CD45RA+ cells. Profiled with immunoSEQ multiplex PCR; TCRdb holds only in-frame clones, not every one. The sample records about 610,000 clones, about 96% being singletons. Sequencing input: naive CD8+ T cells sorted from blood. Every receptor here comes from a woman aged 25 to 39 in good health.

The rearrangement uses TRBV15 and TRBJ2-1, with D unresolved. Germline V gene lookup returns CDR1 LNHNV and CDR2 YYDKDF (reference sequence). Trimming cost V 5 bases and J 3 bases, with 8 bases left between them. The length of the CDR3 is 13 residues. CDR3 residues: CATSETRYNEQFF. The CDR3 DNA reads as TGTGCCACCAGCGAAACCCGCTACAATGAGCAGTTCTTC. Based on the CDR3 plus reference TRBV15 and TRBJ2-1, the full variable domain is DAMVIQNPRYQVTQFGKPVTLSCSQTLNHNVMYWYQQKSSQAPKLLFHYYDKDFNNEADTPDNFQSRRPNTSFCFLDIRSPGLGDTAMYLCATSETRYNEQFFGPGTRLTVL.

The count of this clone is one. This rearrangement joins TRBV5-6 to TRBJ2-3, with 11 bases identical to TRBD2. The CDR3 runs to 15 residues. V was clipped by 2 bases and J by 4 bases; unmatched bases: 3. In germline, CDR1 is SGHDT, CDR2 YYEEEE. Written as DNA, the CDR3 is TGTGCCAGCAGCTTACTAGCGGGAGTTGCAGATACGCAGTATTTT. This encodes CASSLLAGVADTQYF.

The chain couples TRBV28 to TRBJ1-1; possible D gene TRBD1, 6 bases. The germline V gene encodes CDR1 MDHEN and CDR2 SYDVKM. The CDR3 loop spans 16 amino acids. Trimming took off 2 bases at V and 4 bases at J, with 17 bases between the two ends. The CDR3 nucleotides read TGTGCCAGCAGTTTAAGGGGGGCGGGGTTGGGCACTGAAGCTTTCTTT. As protein: CASSLRGAGLGTEAFF.

V usage is TRBV14 and J usage is TRBJ2-7; TRBD2 agrees at 11 bases. Germline trimming cut 4 bases from V and 1 base from J; bases unmatched to any gene: 6. The CDR3 is 16 amino acids. Germline V CDR1 and CDR2: SGHDN, FVKESK. CDR3 nucleotides: TGTGCCAGCAGCCGAGGACTAGCGGGCCGTTCCTACGAGCAGTACTTC. Translating gives CASSRGLAGRSYEQYF.

The V and J genes are TRBV14 and TRBJ2-5, with D perhaps TRBD1 (6 bases). The germline V gene encodes CDR1 SGHDN and CDR2 FVKESK. Between the trimmed V and J ends, which lost 0 bases and 2 bases, there was a span of 10 bases. The CDR3 loop spans 15 amino acids. This chain's CDR3 is CASSQDLDSQETQYF. CDR3 nucleotides: TGTGCCAGCAGCCAAGACTTGGACAGTCAAGAGACCCAGTACTTC. Using reference TRBV14 and TRBJ2-5 for the parts outside the CDR3, the full variable domain is EAGVTQFPSHSVIEKGQTVTLRCDPISGHDNLYWYRRVMGKEIKFLLHFVKESKQDESGMPNNRFLAERTGGTYSTLKVQPAELEDSGVYFCASSQDLDSQETQYFGPGTRLLVL.

This chain uses TRBV6-1 with TRBJ2-2; a weak D match, TRBD1 (5 bases). The V end lost 5 bases, the J end lost 3 bases, and 13 bases lay between the germline ends. The germline V gene has CDR1 MNHNS and CDR2 SASEGT. The CDR3 is 15 residues long. CDR3 sequence: CASSKQTGDTGELFF. DNA for the CDR3: TGTGCCAGCAGTAAACAAACAGGAGACACCGGGGAGCTGTTTTTT.

The CDR3 reads CASSQRGQGSTYEQYF. The CDR3 nucleotides are TGCGCCAGCAGCCAACGGGGGCAGGGGAGTACCTACGAGCAGTACTTC. The chain employs TRBV4-1 and TRBJ2-7; D possibly matches TRBD1 or TRBD2 (6 bases each). The germline V gene encodes CDR1 MGHRA and CDR2 YSYEKL. V dropped 2 bases and J dropped 2 bases, with 16 bases sitting between them. The CDR3 loop spans 16 amino acids.

The rearrangement joins TRBV10-3 to TRBJ2-5; possibly TRBD1 for D (6 bases). Deletions cut 1 base from V and 5 bases from J, with 11 bases between. This CDR3 has 14 amino acids. The V gene's germline CDR1 is ENHRY and CDR2 SYGVKD. The CDR3 nucleotides are TGTGCCATCAGTGAGTTACAGGGTGTCGAGACCCAGTACTTC. This sequence encodes CAISELQGVETQYF.

This rearrangement joins TRBV6-5 to TRBJ1-5; D perhaps matches TRBD1 (6 bases). The germline V and J ends were trimmed by 6 bases and 2 bases, with 14 bases remaining between them. There are 15 residues in the CDR3. In germline, CDR1 is MNHEY, CDR2 SVGAGI. The CDR3 region is CASRVTGEGNQPQHF. The CDR3 nucleotides are TGTGCCAGCAGAGTGACAGGTGAGGGCAATCAGCCCCAGCATTTT.

This chain joins TRBV7-9 and TRBJ2-5, with 9 bases aligning to TRBD2. Germline V gene lookup returns CDR1 SEHNR and CDR2 FQNEAQ (reference sequence). V lost 5 bases, J lost 5 bases, and 9 bases stayed unmatched. The CDR3 runs 15 residues. CDR3 in amino acids: CASSPGTSKWETQYF. CDR3 DNA sequence: TGTGCCAGCAGCCCCGGGACTAGCAAATGGGAGACCCAGTACTTC. Full variable domain (remainder filled in from reference TRBV7-9 and TRBJ2-5): DTGVSQNPRHKITKRGQNVTFRCDPISEHNRLYWYRQTLGQGPEFLTYFQNEAQLEKSRLLSDRFSAERPKGSFSTLEIQRTEQGDSAMYLCASSPGTSKWETQYFGPGTRLLVL.

This chain joins TRBV27 and TRBJ2-1; maybe TRBD1 (6 bases). Per the germline V gene, CDR1 is MNHEY and CDR2 is SMNVEV (reference sequence). V was pared by 6 bases and J by 5 bases, with 17 bases between. This CDR3 region has 15 residues. The CDR3 DNA sequence: TGTGCCAGCAGCCCCCTTACAGGGTCCAACAATGAGCAGTTCTTC. Translating gives CASSPLTGSNNEQFF.

This rearrangement joins TRBV4-2 to TRBJ2-3; 9 bases line up with TRBD1. Trimming removed 0 bases from V and 1 base from J; junction bases left unmatched: 8. The CDR3 extends over 18 amino acids. Germline V CDR1 and CDR2: LGHNA, YNFKEQ. As DNA, the CDR3 is TGTGCCAGCAGCCAAGATTACCGGACAGGGGTCGGCACAGATACGCAGTATTTT. Translated, it gives CASSQDYRTGVGTDTQYF.

The rearrangement uses TRBV28 and TRBJ2-1; 7 positions match TRBD2. V shed 4 bases, J shed 0 bases, and the junction held 3 bases outside the gene matches. The CDR3 totals 15 residues. The germline V gene encodes CDR1 MDHEN and CDR2 SYDVKM. CDR3 sequence: CASSYGRASYNEQFF. The DNA of the CDR3 is TGTGCCAGCAGTTATGGGAGGGCCTCCTACAATGAGCAGTTCTTC.

The chain has TRBV13 and TRBJ2-2; a weak D match, TRBD1 (5 bases). Germline V lookup: CDR1 PRHDT, CDR2 FYEKMQ (reference sequence). V was cut by 5 bases and J by 7 bases, with 17 bases left in between. The CDR3 spans 15 residues. The CDR3 DNA follows: TGTGCCAGCAGCCCACCTCGCCAGGGTCACGGGGAGCTGTTTTTT. The encoded protein is CASSPPRQGHGELFF.

The rearrangement links TRBV5-1 to TRBJ2-7, with 9 bases matching TRBD1. Unmatched junction bases numbered 6, after V lost 7 bases and J lost 4 bases. Germline CDR1 reads SGHRS; CDR2 reads YFSETQ. This CDR3 spans 13 amino acids. In nucleotides, the CDR3 is TGCGCCAGCGTGGGACAGGGTACGTACGAGCAGTACTTC. Its translation is CASVGQGTYEQYF.

The chain has TRBV27 and TRBJ2-2; D unresolved. The CDR3 contains 13 residues. Trimming removed 6 bases from V and 4 bases from J, with 9 bases in between. CDR1 is MNHEY, CDR2 SMNVEV, per germline (reference sequence). CDR3 DNA: TGTGCCAGCAGCCGAGAGCGCACCGGGGAGCTGTTTTTT. Translating gives CASSRERTGELFF.

The chain is built from TRBV25-1 and TRBJ2-5; 8 bases are a match to TRBD1. The J segment lost 5 bases and the V segment lost 4 bases, leaving 9 bases of the junction unmatched. The CDR3 extends over 15 amino acids. The germline V gene encodes CDR1 MGHDK and CDR2 SYGVNS. The CDR3 coding sequence is TGTGCCAGCAGTGCTGAACAGGGGGTCGGGGAGACCCAGTACTTC. Residues: CASSAEQGVGETQYF.

The gene calls are TRBV28 and TRBJ1-1; possible D gene TRBD1, 5 bases. Trimming pared 10 bases from V and 0 bases from J, leaving 30 bases between. The CDR3 contains 19 residues. Germline lookup yields CDR1 MDHEN and CDR2 SYDVKM. The CDR3 DNA follows: TGTGCCACCCTCTCCGAGCGGCAGGGTACCCCAACCCTGAACACTGAAGCTTTCTTT. It translates to CATLSERQGTPTLNTEAFF.

The rearrangement joins TRBV29-1 to TRBJ2-1; 13 bases align to TRBD2. The junction had 11 bases not matched to a gene; V was cut back by 3 bases and J by 0 bases. This CDR3 comprises 19 residues. The germline V gene encodes CDR1 SQVTM and CDR2 ANQGSEA. The CDR3 reads CSVEKGLAGKTSSYNEQFF. Written as DNA, the CDR3 is TGCAGCGTTGAGAAGGGACTAGCGGGAAAAACCTCCTCCTACAATGAGCAGTTCTTC.

Only one count was recorded for this clone. The chain joins TRBV10-3 to TRBJ2-5; possibly TRBD2 for D (7 bases). The J call may be mistaken, given a closer DNA end match to TRBJ2-7. There are 14 residues in the CDR3. CDR1 and CDR2 (germline): ENHRY, SYGVKD. CDR3 coding DNA: TGTGCCATCAGTGAAGGGGGGGGACCTTACGAGCAGTACTTC. This gives the protein CAISEGGGPYEQYF.

The chain has TRBV4-1 and TRBJ2-1; 10 bases are shared with TRBD2. CDR3 length equals 16 residues. The V and J ends lost 1 base and 10 bases, in that order; junction bases with no gene match: 10. CDR1 and CDR2 (germline): MGHRA, YSYEKL. The chain's CDR3 is CASSQGSAGGPGEQFF. DNA for the CDR3: TGCGCCAGCAGCCAAGGCTCAGCGGGAGGGCCCGGGGAGCAGTTCTTC.

This sequence joins TRBV15 and TRBJ2-1; possible D gene TRBD1, 6 bases. Germline CDR1 LNHNV, CDR2 YYDKDF (reference sequence). This CDR3 region has 18 residues. V was cut by 0 bases and J by 1 base, with 16 bases left in between. The CDR3 protein is CATSRDRRVGGSYNEQFF. DNA for the CDR3: TGTGCCACCAGCAGAGATCGTAGGGTAGGGGGATCCTACAATGAGCAGTTCTTC. Full variable domain (remainder filled in from reference TRBV15 and TRBJ2-1): DAMVIQNPRYQVTQFGKPVTLSCSQTLNHNVMYWYQQKSSQAPKLLFHYYDKDFNNEADTPDNFQSRRPNTSFCFLDIRSPGLGDTAMYLCATSRDRRVGGSYNEQFFGPGTRLTVL.

This chain links TRBV11-2 with TRBJ2-1; 13 bases align to TRBD2. This CDR3 has 14 residues. Per germline, CDR1 SGHAT and CDR2 FQNNGV. The V segment lost 4 bases and the J segment 8 bases; nucleotides outside the gene matches: 2. The CDR3: CASSSLAGGYEQFF. CDR3 nucleotides: TGTGCCAGCAGCTCACTAGCGGGAGGGTATGAGCAGTTCTTC.

The chain recombines TRBV6-5 with TRBJ2-7, with 7 bases matching TRBD1. The CDR3 runs 13 residues. Germline lookup yields CDR1 MNHEY and CDR2 SVGAGI. V lost 2 bases, J lost 3 bases, and 1 base stayed unmatched. The CDR3 region has the DNA TGTGCCAGCAGTTACGGGACAGACTACGAGCAGTACTTC. Encoded protein: CASSYGTDYEQYF.

Comments on this clone: This sample includes further DNA sequences coding for the same CDR3. J is TRBJ1-1 and V is TRBV11-2, with D possibly being TRBD1 (5 bases). The length of the CDR3 is 14 residues. Germline V lookup: CDR1 SGHAT, CDR2 FQNNGV. V was trimmed by 6 bases and J by 1 base, leaving 12 bases between them. CDR3 sequence (DNA): TGTGCCAGCAGTCTCTGGGGGGGGAACACTGAAGCTTTCTTT. Amino acid sequence: CASSLWGGNTEAFF.

The V and J genes are TRBV2 and TRBJ2-7; 7 bases agree with TRBD1. CDR1 is SNHLY and CDR2 is FYNNEI in the germline V gene. With V trimmed by 8 bases and J by 2 bases, 3 bases remained unmatched. The CDR3 has 12 amino acids. In DNA, the CDR3 is TGTGCCAGCGGGACAGCTCCCTACGAGCAGTACTTC. Its translation is CASGTAPYEQYF.

Note on this clone: At one boundary the junction diverges from the germline segment, which might be a read error. The chain is built from TRBV2 and TRBJ1-2; D perhaps matches TRBD1 (6 bases). CDR3 length: 9 amino acids. CDR1 is SNHLY, CDR2 FYNNEI, per germline. The DNA for the CDR3 is TGTGCCAGCAGGGCGGACAGCATCTTC. Its translation is CASRADSIF.

V usage is TRBV10-1 and J usage is TRBJ2-1; TRBD2 agrees at 12 bases. The CDR3 consists of 17 residues. The germline V gene encodes CDR1 WNHNN and CDR2 SYGVQD (reference sequence). V lost 2 bases and J lost 0; bases outside the gene matches: 2. The CDR3 region is CASSEKLAGGSYNEQFF. In DNA form, the CDR3 reads TGCGCCAGCAGTGAGAAACTAGCGGGAGGCTCCTACAATGAGCAGTTCTTC.

The rearrangement uses TRBV7-8 and TRBJ2-7, with no clear D. V lost 5 bases and J lost 7, with 12 bases in between. CDR1 and CDR2 from the germline V gene are SGHVS and FQNEAQ. The CDR3 contains 12 residues. The CDR3 reads CASSLDFREQYF. CDR3 nucleotides: TGTGCCAGCAGCCTAGACTTCAGAGAGCAGTACTTC.

This clone was counted once. The V call is TRBV2, the J call TRBJ1-1, with D perhaps TRBD1 (5 bases). This CDR3 is built from 13 residues. V gave up 2 bases and J gave up 5 bases, with 9 bases separating them. Germline V gene sequence: CDR1 SNHLY, CDR2 FYNNEI. The CDR3 region is CASSEWGDTEAFF. The CDR3 DNA reads TGTGCCAGCAGTGAATGGGGGGATACTGAAGCTTTCTTT.

The chain employs TRBV4-1 and TRBJ2-7; 8 positions match TRBD2. J gave up 4 bases and V 4 bases, and 9 bases lay outside the gene matches. This CDR3 region has 15 residues. In germline, CDR1 is MGHRA, CDR2 YSYEKL. CDR3 residues: CASSLKREREYEQYF. The CDR3 region has the DNA TGCGCCAGCAGCCTAAAAAGGGAGCGGGAGTACGAGCAGTACTTC.

The rearrangement joins TRBV4-1 to TRBJ2-2, with 7 nucleotides matching TRBD1. The CDR3 loop spans 14 amino acids. The ends lost 3 bases at V and 6 bases at J; junction bases unmatched: 4. The germline V gene encodes CDR1 MGHRA and CDR2 YSYEKL. CDR3 sequence reads: CASSHLTGSGELFF. CDR3 in DNA: TGCGCCAGCAGCCACCTGACAGGGTCCGGGGAGCTGTTTTTT.